A single sample is the source of the 6 T cell receptor beta chains below, sequenced in a study of blood T cell repertoires in COVID-19. Assay: immunoSEQ multiplex PCR; the TCRdb copy retains only in-frame clones and omits some. The sample yields roughly 220,000 clones, around 81% seen once. The sample was peripheral blood. The receptor set was obtained from an elderly woman with COVID-19, enrolled during active disease.

The V call is TRBV3-1 (or the pseudogene TRBV3-2), the J call TRBJ2-6; a possible D gene is TRBD1 (6 bases). Trimming took 3 bases from V and 2 from J, leaving 11 bases between them. The CDR3 has 16 amino acids. Germline lookup yields CDR1 LGHDT and CDR2 YNNKEL (reference sequence). Here the CDR3 DNA reads TGTGCCAGCAGCCACCGAACAGGGACTGGGGCCAACGTCCTGACTTTC. Its protein is CASSHRTGTGANVLTF.

This rearrangement joins TRBV5-5 to TRBJ2-1, with TRBD2 as a possible D gene (6 bases). Germline lookup yields CDR1 SGHKS and CDR2 YYEKEE (reference sequence). The CDR3 is 15 amino acids. Trimming took 0 bases from V and 4 from J, leaving 11 bases between them. The CDR3 DNA sequence: TGTGCCAGCAGCTTGGCCGCAAGCGGGTACAATGAGCAGTTCTTC. Amino acids: CASSLAASGYNEQFF.

The V gene is TRBV3-1 (or the pseudogene TRBV3-2), the J gene TRBJ2-2; D is perhaps TRBD2 (6 bases). The germline gives CDR1 LGHDT, CDR2 YNNKEL (reference sequence). There are 15 residues in the CDR3. The V end lost 1 base, the J end lost 2 bases, and 8 bases lay between the germline ends. Written as DNA, the CDR3 is TGTGCCAGCAGCCAAGGGACTATAAACACCGGGGAGCTGTTTTTT. This translates into CASSQGTINTGELFF.

The chain links TRBV9 to TRBJ2-1, with 13 bases matching TRBD2. J gave up 9 bases and V 3 bases, and 9 bases lay outside the gene matches. The CDR3 extends over 16 amino acids. Germline V CDR1 and CDR2: SGDLS, YYNGEE. The CDR3 DNA is TGTGCCAGCAGCGCCCAAGGACTAGCGGGAGCGGTTGAGCAGTTCTTC. Protein product: CASSAQGLAGAVEQFF.

The chain couples TRBV3-1 (or the pseudogene TRBV3-2) to TRBJ2-6, with 10 positions matching TRBD1. In germline, CDR1 is LGHDT, CDR2 YNNKEL (reference sequence). The CDR3 is 22 residues long. Losses at the gene ends were 5 bases for V and 0 bases for J; bases not matched to a gene: 19. The CDR3 spells CASSAPGQGIRTSDSGANVLTF. The DNA for the CDR3 is TGTGCCAGCAGCGCGCCGGGACAGGGGATTCGGACGTCGGACTCTGGGGCCAACGTCCTGACTTTC.

The rearrangement joins TRBV24-1 to TRBJ2-4; 8 bases map to TRBD1. This CDR3 comprises 15 residues. Germline values: CDR1 KGHDR, CDR2 SFDVKD. J gave up 0 bases and V 3 bases, and 0 bases lay outside the gene matches. Here the CDR3 DNA reads TGTGCCACCAGTGATGGACAGGGAGCCAAAAACATTCAGTACTTC. Its protein is CATSDGQGAKNIQYF.